A selection of T cell receptor beta chains follows, all from one sample in a study of shared T cell receptors in the human thymus. The method was immunoSEQ multiplex PCR; TCRdb's version includes in-frame clones alone and lacks a portion of them. The sample includes about 610,000 clones, roughly 90% seen only once; the top ten take 0.0095% to 0.012%. The sample was also linked to a second study, of human thymus T cells.

Material: thymocytes. Receptors were obtained from a boy under three years old with a congenital heart defect. Both conserved end residues are part of each CDR3.

CDR3aa	v_gene	j_gene
CASYEPGWDTGELFF	TRBV10-2	TRBJ2-2
CASSVGLAGLSGTDTQYF	TRBV7-3	TRBJ2-3
CASSFESGELFF	TRBV5-1	TRBJ2-2
CAIGVGGDPLGTEAFF	TRBV10-3	TRBJ1-1
CATSSPGPRGVGNQPQHF	TRBV15	TRBJ1-5
CAITGQSNQPQHF	TRBV10-3	TRBJ1-5
CASSPSAGTLQPQHF	TRBV7-2	TRBJ1-5
CASSPTGDYGYTF	TRBV19	TRBJ1-2
CATSSIRLPEAKNIQYF	TRBV15	TRBJ2-4
CASSLYEREYNEQFF	TRBV5-1	TRBJ2-1
CASSLGGGSYNEQFF	TRBV27	TRBJ2-1
CASSLLPGGTNTEAFF	TRBV7-9	TRBJ1-1
CASSQGGGSGRASNEQFF	TRBV4-1	TRBJ2-1
CASSPHTNTGELFF	TRBV27	TRBJ2-2
CASSLRVGHEQFF	TRBV11-2	TRBJ2-1
CASSQRAGGGTGELFF	TRBV4-1	TRBJ2-2
CASSQERGGATGRVQETQYF	TRBV4-2	TRBJ2-5
CASSERPRGVANTGELFF	TRBV10-2	TRBJ2-2
CASSPQGHMNTEAFF	TRBV27	TRBJ1-1
CASSLEGGHREQYF	TRBV27	TRBJ2-7
CASSASLTGGYYNEQFF	TRBV18	TRBJ2-1
CASSVVVPGELFF	TRBV9	TRBJ2-2
CASSYGTSGDEQFF	TRBV27	TRBJ2-1
CASSLRTGDRETQYF	TRBV6-1	TRBJ2-5
CASNPGLAGANEQFF	TRBV19	TRBJ2-1
CASTADSPRSETQYF	TRBV7-6	TRBJ2-5
CASSVRGQGPYEQYF	TRBV7-3	TRBJ2-7
CASSFRGQGYGYTF	TRBV28	TRBJ1-2
CASSEQKREFQAYEQYF	TRBV7-9	TRBJ2-7
CAWSTGYSRTEAFF	TRBV30	TRBJ1-1
CASSVWGVNGYTF	TRBV9	TRBJ1-2
CASSKGAGRQETQYF	TRBV7-2	TRBJ2-5
CASSWCGTPPYNEQFF	TRBV5-1	TRBJ2-1
CASSFRTSGPYEQYF	TRBV5-6	TRBJ2-7
CASSSTRTSGRAGTDTQYF	TRBV7-2	TRBJ2-3
CSEVGQGARTEAFF	TRBV29-1	TRBJ1-1
CASSLSPGTGTSGNTIYF	TRBV28	TRBJ1-3
CASSQAPSGLRGGELFF	TRBV4-1	TRBJ2-2
CASSRTSREQYF	TRBV6-5	TRBJ2-5
CASSLPTSYNEQFF	TRBV7-9	TRBJ2-1
CASSQEDRGMIGELFF	TRBV14	TRBJ2-2
CASSFPGSSYNEQFF	TRBV7-2	TRBJ2-1
CASGTGLQETQYF	TRBV2	TRBJ2-5
CASSAAGTGAGNTIYF	TRBV5-1	TRBJ1-3
CASSEVFPSSYEQYF	TRBV10-1	TRBJ2-7
CASSLVAGPGEQFF	TRBV5-1	TRBJ2-1
CASSLGQGLVYNEQFF	TRBV13	TRBJ2-1
CAWSSGRTGELFF	TRBV30	TRBJ2-2
CASSQVGNGNRTQYF	TRBV7-3	TRBJ2-3
CASSPPGTNRSNYGYTF	TRBV21-1	TRBJ1-2
CASRTDREIGGYTF	TRBV6-5	TRBJ1-2
CSVESSLSGIGQQETQYF	TRBV29-1	TRBJ2-5
CASSIKREHEQYF	TRBV19	TRBJ2-7
CASSFRGGEGYNEQFF	TRBV5-4	TRBJ2-1
CASSPRVRLAGSNEQFF	TRBV28	TRBJ2-1
CASSPWAPRDRAMKEQYF	TRBV7-2	TRBJ2-7
CAWGQGVFYEQYF	TRBV30	TRBJ2-7
CASSSPGLATDTQYF	TRBV27	TRBJ2-3